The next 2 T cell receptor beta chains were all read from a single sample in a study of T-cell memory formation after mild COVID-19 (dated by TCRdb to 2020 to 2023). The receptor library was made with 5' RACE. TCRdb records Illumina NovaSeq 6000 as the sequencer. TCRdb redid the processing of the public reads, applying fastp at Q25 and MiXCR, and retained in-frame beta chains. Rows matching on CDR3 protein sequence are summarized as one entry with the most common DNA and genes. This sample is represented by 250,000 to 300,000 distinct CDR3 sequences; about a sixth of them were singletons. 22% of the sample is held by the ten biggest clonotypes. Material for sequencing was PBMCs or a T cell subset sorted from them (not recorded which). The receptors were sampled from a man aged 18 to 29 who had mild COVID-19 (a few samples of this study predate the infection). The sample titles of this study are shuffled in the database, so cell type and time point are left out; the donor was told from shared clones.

The CDR3 loop reads CASSSGESPLHF. Here the CDR3 DNA reads TGTGCCAGCTCCAGTGGAGAATCACCCCTCCACTTT. V gene TRBV13 combines with J gene TRBJ1-6, with no clear D. The CDR3 is 12 amino acids. CDR1 and CDR2 (germline): PRHDT, FYEKMQ (reference sequence). The V end lost 8 bases, the J end lost 10 bases, and 12 bases lay between the germline ends. The full variable domain, completed using reference TRBV13 and TRBJ1-6, is AAGVIQSPRHLIKEKRETATLKCYPIPRHDTVYWYQQGPGQDPQFLISFYEKMQSDKGSIPDRFSAQQFSDYHSELNMSSLELGDSALYFCASSSGESPLHFGNGTRLTVT.

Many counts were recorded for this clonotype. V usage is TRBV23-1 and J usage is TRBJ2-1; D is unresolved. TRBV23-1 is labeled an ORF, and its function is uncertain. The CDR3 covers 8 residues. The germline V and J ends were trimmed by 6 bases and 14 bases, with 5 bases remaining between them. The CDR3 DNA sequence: TGCGCCAGCAGCAAGGAGTTCTTC. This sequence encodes CASSKEFF.